What follows are 17 T cell receptor beta chains derived from one specimen sequenced in a study of radiotherapy plus CTLA-4 blockade in lung cancer. The table came from immunoSEQ multiplex PCR; TCRdb's copy has only in-frame clones and leaves some out. The data contain approximately 67,000 clones, about 85% of them singletons. The sample in question was peripheral blood, obtained from a patient treated with radiotherapy plus ipilimumab. These receptors originate from a human donor with non-small cell lung cancer who had a partial response to radiotherapy plus ipilimumab.

This chain connects TRBV5-8 to TRBJ2-2; D might be TRBD2 (6 bases). Germline CDR1 and CDR2: SGHTS and YDEGEE. There are 16 residues in the CDR3. V was cut by 3 bases and J by 0 bases, with 12 bases left in between. The CDR3 loop is CASSSWGLTNTGELFF. Here the CDR3 DNA reads TGTGCCAGCAGCTCGTGGGGACTGACGAACACCGGGGAGCTGTTTTTT.

V is TRBV5-6 and J is TRBJ2-7; TRBD1 matches 8 bases. J was trimmed by 3 bases and V by 2 bases; bases with no gene match: 7. CDR3 size: 15 residues. The V gene's germline CDR1 is SGHDT and CDR2 YYEEEE. The CDR3 sequence: CASSFGTGKGYEQYF. DNA for the CDR3: TGTGCCAGCAGCTTTGGGACAGGTAAGGGCTACGAGCAGTACTTC. The full variable domain, completed using reference TRBV5-6 and TRBJ2-7, is DAGVTQSPTHLIKTRGQQVTLRCSPKSGHDTVSWYQQALGQGPQFIFQYYEEEERQRGNFPDRFSGHQFPNYSSELNVNALLLGDSALYLCASSFGTGKGYEQYFGPGTRLTVT.

This clone was seen a few times. The chain is built from TRBV9 and TRBJ2-1, with D unresolved. Trimming removed 0 bases from V and 7 bases from J, with 14 bases in between. The CDR3 runs 15 residues. Germline V gene sequence: CDR1 SGDLS, CDR2 YYNGEE. The CDR3 DNA sequence: TGTGCCAGCAGCGTAGGTAGTTACCTCTCTAATGAGCAGTTCTTC. Its translation is CASSVGSYLSNEQFF.

The chain employs TRBV27 and TRBJ2-3; possibly TRBD2 for D (6 bases). The CDR3 sequence is 14 residues long. Trimming left V 3 bases short and J 2 bases short, with 9 bases between. The V gene's germline CDR1 is MNHEY and CDR2 SMNVEV (reference sequence). This chain's CDR3 is CASSFAGNTDTQYF. The CDR3 DNA follows: TGTGCCAGCAGTTTCGCGGGGAACACAGATACGCAGTATTTT.

V usage is TRBV27 and J usage is TRBJ2-5; perhaps TRBD2 as D (6 bases). Germline V gene lookup returns CDR1 MNHEY and CDR2 SMNVEV (reference sequence). V gave up 4 bases and J gave up 3 bases, with 6 bases separating them. The CDR3 totals 12 residues. CDR3 sequence reads: CASSWGEETQYF. As DNA, the CDR3 is TGTGCCAGCAGTTGGGGGGAAGAGACCCAGTACTTC.

This chain joins TRBV19 and TRBJ2-5; 8 bases match TRBD1. This CDR3 region has 15 residues. Germline values: CDR1 LNHDA, CDR2 SQIVND (reference sequence). Trimming took 2 bases from V and 9 from J; bases not matched to a gene: 11. CDR3 sequence reads: CASSIIGRQGIAQYF. The CDR3 DNA reads as TGTGCCAGTAGTATAATTGGCCGACAGGGGATCGCCCAGTACTTC.

This clone was recorded only once. The V gene is TRBV5-1, the J gene TRBJ2-1; the match to TRBD2 covers 8 bases. Trimming at V came to 0 bases and at J to 6 bases, leaving 5 bases not matched to a gene. This CDR3 has 15 amino acids. The germline V gene encodes CDR1 SGHRS and CDR2 YFSETQ. CDR3 loop: CASSLDTGGGNEQFF. CDR3 DNA sequence: TGCGCCAGCAGCTTGGATACGGGAGGGGGCAATGAGCAGTTCTTC. Full variable domain (missing parts from reference TRBV5-1 and TRBJ2-1): KAGVTQTPRYLIKTRGQQVTLSCSPISGHRSVSWYQQTPGQGLQFLFEYFSETQRNKGNFPGRFSGRQFSNSRSEMNVSTLELGDSALYLCASSLDTGGGNEQFFGPGTRLTVL.

The chain carries TRBV5-1 and TRBJ1-2, with D possibly TRBD1 on 5 matching bases. The CDR3 totals 14 residues. Germline V lookup: CDR1 SGHRS, CDR2 YFSETQ. Trimming left V 0 bases short and J 5 bases short, with 11 bases between. CDR3 amino acids: CASSLGGLEYGYTF. In DNA, the CDR3 is TGCGCCAGCAGCTTGGGGGGCCTCGAATATGGCTACACCTTC.

The chain joins TRBV30 to TRBJ2-2; D is unresolved. This CDR3 spans 13 amino acids. V was trimmed by 0 bases and J by 7 bases, leaving 9 bases between them. Germline loops: CDR1 GTSNPN, CDR2 SVGIG (reference sequence). This CDR3 reads CAWSVVRSGELFF. CDR3 DNA: TGTGCCTGGAGTGTCGTTCGGAGCGGGGAGCTGTTTTTT. Drawing the rest from reference TRBV30 and TRBJ2-2, the complete variable domain is SQTIHQWPATLVQPVGSPLSLECTVEGTSNPNLYWYRQAAGRGLQLLFYSVGIGQISSEVPQNLSASRPQDRQFILSSKKLLLSDSGFYLCAWSVVRSGELFFGEGSRLTVL.

The rearrangement links TRBV27 to TRBJ1-3; D is undetermined. Germline loops: CDR1 MNHEY, CDR2 SMNVEV (reference sequence). The CDR3 spans 15 residues. The ends were cut back, 0 bases at V and 0 bases at J, with 6 bases in the middle. CDR3 protein: CASSLSPVSGNTIYF. For the CDR3, the DNA is TGTGCCAGCAGTTTATCCCCCGTCTCTGGAAACACCATATATTTT.

The chain is built from TRBV9 and TRBJ2-1, with D possibly being TRBD1 (5 bases). The germline V gene has CDR1 SGDLS and CDR2 YYNGEE. V was clipped by 2 bases and J by 0 bases, with 9 bases between them. The CDR3 loop spans 15 amino acids. CDR3 in amino acids: CASSVQGISYNEQFF. Here the CDR3 DNA reads TGTGCCAGCAGCGTCCAGGGTATCTCCTACAATGAGCAGTTCTTC.

The V gene is TRBV7-9, the J gene TRBJ2-5; D may be TRBD2 (5 bases). The J call may be in error: the DNA end matches TRBJ2-7 better. Germline-derived CDR1 and CDR2 are SEHNR and FQNEAQ (reference sequence). CDR3 length equals 16 residues. The CDR3 DNA reads as TGTGCCAGCAGCTCTACCCTAGGAGAGGGTAACTACGAGCAGTACTTC. Protein sequence: CASSSTLGEGNYEQYF.

The rearrangement uses TRBV6-5 and TRBJ2-7, with TRBD1 matching over 7 bases. The CDR3 loop spans 15 amino acids. The germline V gene encodes CDR1 MNHEY and CDR2 SVGAGI. Trimming took 0 bases from V and 4 from J; bases not matched to a gene: 6. The CDR3 DNA is TGTGCCAGCAGTTACTCGAGGGACAGTTTTTACGAGCAGTACTTC. Its translation: CASSYSRDSFYEQYF.

The chain employs TRBV27 and TRBJ2-2; D is perhaps TRBD2 (5 bases). V was shortened by 6 bases and J by 0 bases, with 20 bases between the two germline ends. The CDR3 contains 18 residues. Germline V lookup: CDR1 MNHEY, CDR2 SMNVEV (reference sequence). The CDR3 here is CASSRGSGQPANTGELFF. CDR3 in DNA: TGTGCCAGCAGCCGCGGGTCGGGCCAACCAGCGAACACCGGGGAGCTGTTTTTT.

This clone was counted between two and nine times. This chain connects TRBV27 to TRBJ1-1; possibly TRBD1 for D (5 bases). The CDR3 spans 15 residues. Germline V lookup: CDR1 MNHEY, CDR2 SMNVEV (reference sequence). Trimming removed 3 bases at V and 1 base at J, with 12 bases between. The CDR3 nucleotides are TGTGCCAGCAGTTTTGGGGACTTGGGGAACACTGAAGCTTTCTTT. Protein product: CASSFGDLGNTEAFF.

This chain uses TRBV28 with TRBJ1-1; 10 bases fit TRBD1. After removal of 2 bases from V and 4 bases from J, the junction contained 1 base not matched to a gene. The CDR3 consists of 14 residues. Germline values: CDR1 MDHEN, CDR2 SYDVKM. The CDR3 region has the DNA TGTGCCAGCAGTTTAAGGACAGGGGGCACTGAAGCTTTCTTT. Its translation: CASSLRTGGTEAFF.

The genes are TRBV6-5 and TRBJ2-7, with D possibly being TRBD2 (6 bases). CDR3 length: 15 residues. With 6 bases removed from V and 2 bases from J, the gap between germline ends came to 17 bases. CDR1 MNHEY and CDR2 SVGAGI come from the germline V gene. The CDR3 DNA is TGTGCCAGCAGCCGCCCGAGGGACTCCCCCTACGAGCAGTACTTC. Its protein product is CASSRPRDSPYEQYF.